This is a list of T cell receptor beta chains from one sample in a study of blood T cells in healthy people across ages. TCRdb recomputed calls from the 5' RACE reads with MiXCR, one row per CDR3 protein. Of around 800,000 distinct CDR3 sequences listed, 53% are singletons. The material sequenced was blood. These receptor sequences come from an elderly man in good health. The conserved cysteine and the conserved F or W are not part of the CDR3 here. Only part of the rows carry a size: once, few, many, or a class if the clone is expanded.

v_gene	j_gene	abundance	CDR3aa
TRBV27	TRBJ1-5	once	ASSGLSTFNNQPQH
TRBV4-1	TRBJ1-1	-	ASSQDVGFEAF
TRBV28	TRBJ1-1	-	ASSPVPGVGTEAF
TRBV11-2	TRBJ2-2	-	ASSLTGVGELF
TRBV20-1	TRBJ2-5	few	SARDWTGGQGTQETQY
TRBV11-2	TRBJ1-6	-	ASAWGGNSPLH
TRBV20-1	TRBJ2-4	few	SAVLAGATKNIQY
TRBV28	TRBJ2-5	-	ASTSLGSPLPDKETQY
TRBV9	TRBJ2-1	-	ASSVDQAGGTQF
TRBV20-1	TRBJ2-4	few	SAPPGTAVGKQY
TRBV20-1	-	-	SARGTSGIEETQY
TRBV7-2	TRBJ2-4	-	ASSSRASGPNVIQY
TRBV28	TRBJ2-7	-	ASSLNPSLEQY
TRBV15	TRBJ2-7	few	ATSRDWGQGYEQY
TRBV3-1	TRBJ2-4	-	ASSQGQGGANIQY
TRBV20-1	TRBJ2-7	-	SASGGAFYEQY